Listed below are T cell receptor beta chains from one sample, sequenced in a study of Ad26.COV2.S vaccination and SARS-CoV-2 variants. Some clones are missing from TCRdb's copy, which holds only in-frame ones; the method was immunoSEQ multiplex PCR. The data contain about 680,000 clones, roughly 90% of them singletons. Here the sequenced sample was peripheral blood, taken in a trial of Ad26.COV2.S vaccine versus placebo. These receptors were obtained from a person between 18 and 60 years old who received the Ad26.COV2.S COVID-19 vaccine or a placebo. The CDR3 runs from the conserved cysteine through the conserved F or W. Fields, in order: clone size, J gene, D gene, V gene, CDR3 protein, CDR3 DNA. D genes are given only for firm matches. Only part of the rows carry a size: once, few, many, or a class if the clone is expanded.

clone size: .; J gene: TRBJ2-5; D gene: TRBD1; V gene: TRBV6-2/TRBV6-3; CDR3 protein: CASSFSRTGIEETQYF; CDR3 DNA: TGTGCCAGCAGTTTTTCCCGGACAGGGATAGAAGAGACCCAGTACTTC
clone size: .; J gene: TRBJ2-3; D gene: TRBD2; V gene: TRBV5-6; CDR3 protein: CASSKVGLAGVGDTQYF; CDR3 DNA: TGTGCCAGCAGCAAAGTCGGGCTAGCGGGGGTAGGAGATACGCAGTATTTT
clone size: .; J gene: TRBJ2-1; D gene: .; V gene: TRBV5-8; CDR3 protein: CASSPFQDLSYNEQFF; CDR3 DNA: TGTGCCAGCAGCCCATTTCAGGATCTCTCCTACAATGAGCAGTTCTTC
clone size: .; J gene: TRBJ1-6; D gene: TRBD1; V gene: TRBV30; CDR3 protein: CAWGGRDRVTSPLHF; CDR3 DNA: TGTGCCTGGGGAGGGCGGGACAGGGTAACTTCACCCCTCCACTTT
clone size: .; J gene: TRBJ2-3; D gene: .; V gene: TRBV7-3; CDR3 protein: CASSLQPITNTQYF; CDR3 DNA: TGTGCCAGCAGCTTACAGCCAATCACGAATACGCAGTATTTT
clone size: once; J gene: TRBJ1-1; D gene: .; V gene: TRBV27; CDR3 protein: CASSLTPGFRGTEAFF; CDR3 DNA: TGTGCCAGCAGTCTCACTCCGGGGTTCAGGGGCACTGAAGCTTTCTTT
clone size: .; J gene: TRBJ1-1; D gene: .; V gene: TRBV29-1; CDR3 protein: CSVESRRFSEAFF; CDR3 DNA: TGCAGCGTTGAGAGTCGGAGGTTTTCTGAAGCTTTCTTT
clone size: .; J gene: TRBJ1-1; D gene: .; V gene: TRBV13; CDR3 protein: CASSLGARVNTEAFF; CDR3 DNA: TGTGCCAGCAGCTTGGGGGCCAGGGTGAACACTGAAGCTTTCTTT
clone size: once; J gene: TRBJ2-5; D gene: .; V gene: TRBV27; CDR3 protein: CASRLQGRETQYF; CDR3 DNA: TGTGCCAGCCGCCTACAGGGTAGAGAGACCCAGTACTTC
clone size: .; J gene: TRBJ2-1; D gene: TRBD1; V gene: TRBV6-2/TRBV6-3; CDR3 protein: CASSDRGHEQFF; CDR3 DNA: TGTGCCAGCAGTGACAGGGGCCATGAGCAGTTCTTC
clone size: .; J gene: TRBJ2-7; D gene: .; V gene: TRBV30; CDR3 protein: CAWSPRYEQYF; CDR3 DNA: TGTGCCTGGAGCCCTCGGTACGAGCAGTACTTC
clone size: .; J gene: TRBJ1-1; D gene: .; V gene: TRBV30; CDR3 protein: CAWSARVRTMNTEAFF; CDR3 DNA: TGTGCCTGGAGTGCGAGAGTTCGGACCATGAACACTGAAGCTTTCTTT
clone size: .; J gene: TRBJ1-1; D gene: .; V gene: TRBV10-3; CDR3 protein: CAIRTSTENTEAFF; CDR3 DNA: TGTGCCATCAGGACCTCGACAGAGAACACTGAAGCTTTCTTT
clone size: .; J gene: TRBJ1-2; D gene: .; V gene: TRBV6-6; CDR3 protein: CASSVQRDYGYTF; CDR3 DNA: TGTGCCAGCAGTGTCCAGCGAGACTATGGCTACACCTTC